The source of this T cell receptor (beta chain) is a study of CD8 T cells in ankylosing spondylitis. As for this clonotype: The antigen remains undetermined.

Overall study results and limits: Disease-linked clones were reportedly significantly enriched in matched ankylosing spondylitis synovial fluid. Among TCR beta sequences, a motif of several highly homologous variants appeared characteristic of ankylosing spondylitis blood.

Each TCR beta library was made by quantitative 5'-RACE that incorporated molecular barcodes. MiXCR, run by TCRdb on the 5' RACE reads, gives a single entry per CDR3 protein. This table holds some 330,000 distinct CDR3 sequences, roughly 8% found once. V was pared by 1 base and J by 10 bases, with 16 bases between. CDR1 is MDHEN, CDR2 SYDVKM, per germline. This CDR3 has 15 residues. The sample consisted of blood, either unsorted or a sorted T cell fraction (not recorded which). This sequence originates from a male donor with ankylosing spondylitis. The chain uses TRBV28 and TRBJ2-2, with a possible D match to TRBD1 (6 bases). The CDR3 DNA reads TGTGCCAGCAGTTTATCCCCCCACAGGGTCCCGGAGCTGTTTTTT. Translating gives CASSLSPHRVPELFF.